These 8 T cell receptor beta chains were all obtained from the same sample, sequenced in a study of early T cells in non-severe SARS-CoV-2 infection. TCRdb reanalysed the 5' RACE reads using MiXCR and keeps one entry per CDR3 protein. The sample consists of over 50,000 distinct CDR3 sequences, about 8.2% of them appearing once. Sequences were obtained from whole blood. These receptor sequences come from an adult who was a healthcare worker with PCR-confirmed SARS-CoV-2 infection or an uninfected control (not recorded which).

This clonotype was counted many times. The chain couples TRBV27 to TRBJ1-6; a possible D gene is TRBD1 (5 bases). V gave up 6 bases and J gave up 8 bases, with 11 bases separating them. CDR3 size: 13 residues. Germline V lookup: CDR1 MNHEY, CDR2 SMNVEV (reference sequence). CDR3 sequence reads: CASSYSRDSPLHF. The CDR3 DNA follows: TGTGCCAGCAGCTATTCCAGGGATTCACCCCTCCACTTT.

This clonotype was seen ten or more times. The chain carries TRBV3-1 and TRBJ1-3; D remains ambiguous. The CDR3 is made up of 16 amino acids. V was cut by 2 bases and J by 0 bases, with 11 bases left in between. Germline lookup yields CDR1 LGHDT and CDR2 YNNKEL (reference sequence). CDR3 region: CASSQFGLRSGNTIYF. CDR3 bases: TGTGCCAGCAGCCAATTCGGTTTACGCTCTGGAAACACCATATATTTT. Based on the CDR3 plus reference TRBV3-1 and TRBJ1-3, the full variable domain is DTAVSQTPKYLVTQMGNDKSIKCEQNLGHDTMYWYKQDSKKFLKIMFSYNNKELIINETVPNRFSPKSPDKAHLNLHINSLELGDSAVYFCASSQFGLRSGNTIYFGEGSWLTVV.

This clonotype was picked up many times. The gene calls are TRBV5-1 and TRBJ1-4; D gene uncertain. This CDR3 has 14 amino acids. V was cut by 3 bases and J by 5 bases, with 11 bases left in between. From germline, CDR1 is SGHRS and CDR2 YFSETQ. In nucleotides, the CDR3 is TGCGCCAGCAGCTCCGGATTGTTCAATGAAAAACTGTTTTTT. Translation: CASSSGLFNEKLFF.

This clonotype was seen only a few times. The V and J genes are TRBV12-3 or TRBV12-4 and TRBJ1-4; no definite D call. The CDR3 loop spans 16 amino acids. The V and J ends lost 4 bases and 0 bases respectively, with 12 bases between them. The CDR3: CASSSSGRPTNEKLFF. For the CDR3, the DNA is TGTGCCAGCAGTTCAAGTGGACGGCCAACTAATGAAAAACTGTTTTTT.

This clonotype was detected many times. This chain joins TRBV2 and TRBJ2-5, with 10 nucleotides matching TRBD2. The CDR3 extends over 15 amino acids. Germline CDR1 is SNHLY and CDR2 is FYNNEI. Trimming cost V 7 bases and J 2 bases; bases outside gene matches: 7. The CDR3 nucleotides are TGTGCCAGCAAGCTAGCGGGGGCCCGGCAAGAGACCCAGTACTTC. Its translation: CASKLAGARQETQYF.

This clonotype was observed many times. The V gene is TRBV5-1, the J gene TRBJ2-2; D uncertain. From germline, CDR1 is SGHRS and CDR2 YFSETQ. V dropped 2 bases and J dropped 2 bases, with 7 bases sitting between them. The CDR3 covers 14 residues. The CDR3: CASSLGSNTGELFF. In DNA, the CDR3 is TGCGCCAGCAGCTTAGGGTCCAACACCGGGGAGCTGTTTTTT.

The chain combines TRBV7-2 with TRBJ1-5; TRBD1 might be the D (6 bases). Germline V gene data show CDR1 as SGHTA and CDR2 as FQGNSA. V lost 2 bases and J 7 bases, leaving 9 bases between the germline ends. This CDR3 has 13 residues. Written as DNA, the CDR3 is TGTGCCAGCAGCTTACAGGGGTGGCAGCCCCAGCATTTT. As protein: CASSLQGWQPQHF.

The chain employs TRBV5-4 and TRBJ1-2; D might be TRBD1 (5 bases). Germline V gene lookup returns CDR1 SGHNT and CDR2 YYREEE (reference sequence). This CDR3 contains 13 residues. V shed 4 bases and J shed 4 bases, with 11 bases lying between them. The CDR3 DNA is TGTGCCAGCAGCACGGACGGGACCTATGGCTACACCTTC. Protein sequence: CASSTDGTYGYTF.